One sample yielded the 29 T cell receptor beta chains listed below, sequenced in a study of T cell clonality in common variable immunodeficiency. Assay used: immunoSEQ multiplex PCR; TCRdb lists only in-frame clones, some missing. The profile covers tens of thousands of clones, none occurring a single time. The sequenced material came from peripheral blood mononuclear cells. These receptors were taken from a person between 18 and 70 years old in good health.

This clone was found many times. The read ends 3 residues before the CDR3 terminus; that terminus is restored from the germline J gene. The rearrangement joins TRBV30 to TRBJ2-7; D uncertain. The CDR3 spans 11 residues. Germline values: CDR1 GTSNPN, CDR2 SVGIG (reference sequence). V was pared by 3 bases and J by 0 bases, with 3 bases between. CDR3 bases read: TGTGCCTGGAGCCACTCCTACGAG. This encodes CAWSHSYE. The full CDR3 protein reads CAWSHSYEQYF.

This clone was seen repeatedly, ten times or more. The read halts 3 residues ahead of the CDR3 end, with the missing end drawn from the germline J gene. This chain connects TRBV19 to TRBJ1-6; no clear D gene. Trimming left V 10 bases short and J 4 bases short, with 17 bases between. This CDR3 region has 15 residues. Germline CDR1 reads LNHDA; CDR2 reads SQIVND (reference sequence). CDR3: CATTPGELYNSPLHF. The covered CDR3 bases are TGTGCCACGACTCCCGGGGAACTTTATAATTCACCC.

This clone was counted ten times or more. The read ends 3 residues before the CDR3 terminus; that terminus is restored from the germline J gene. The rearrangement joins TRBV20-1 to TRBJ2-6; D unclear. Germline V CDR1 and CDR2: DFQATT, SNEGSKA (reference sequence). Trimming shortened V by 5 bases and J by 0 bases, and 11 bases separated the two germline ends. The CDR3 extends over 15 amino acids. CDR3 bases read: TGCAGTGCTCTCCTGGGCCCCTCTGGGGCCAACGTC. Translation gives CSALLGPSGANV. The complete CDR3 sequence is CSALLGPSGANVLTF.

This clone was seen a few times. Sequencing ends 3 residues short of the CDR3 end; the germline J gene provides the rest. The chain links TRBV7-9 to TRBJ2-7, with D possibly TRBD1 on 6 matching bases. V was shortened by 5 bases and J by 3 bases, with 14 bases between the two germline ends. The CDR3 totals 14 residues. Germline V gives CDR1 SEHNR, CDR2 FQNEAQ (reference sequence). The CDR3 reads CASSPLDRSYEQYF. Incomplete CDR3 DNA: TGTGCCAGCAGCCCTTTGGACAGAAGCTACGAG.

At least ten counts were recorded for this clone. Partial CDR3 DNA: TGTGCCAGCAGTTGGAGCACTAGCGGGAGTGTGGATACG. Translating gives CASSWSTSGSVDT. The whole CDR3 sequence is CASSWSTSGSVDTQYF. The genes are TRBV6-2 or TRBV6-3 and TRBJ2-3; 11 bases line up with TRBD2. The CDR3 end falls 3 residues outside the read, so it is completed with the germline J gene. V lost 4 bases to trimming and J lost 6 bases; unmatched junction nucleotides: 9. From germline, CDR1 is MNHEY and CDR2 SVGEGT. This CDR3 is 16 amino acids long.

This clone was seen many times. The part of the CDR3 DNA that was read is TGTGCCAGCAGCCCCTCCGACAGGGTCGAGACC. Its translation: CASSPSDRVET. The entire CDR3 protein reads CASSPSDRVETQYF. The chain is built from TRBV9 and TRBJ2-5; 7 nucleotides line up with TRBD1. The read finishes 3 residues shy of the CDR3 end, and the germline J gene is used to complete it. This CDR3 is 14 amino acids long. The germline V gene has CDR1 SGDLS and CDR2 YYNGEE. V gave up 4 bases and J gave up 5 bases; unmatched junction bases: 8.

There are many counts of this clone. The observed sequence ends 3 residues before the CDR3 terminus, with the missing tail filled in from the germline J gene. The genes are TRBV10-3 and TRBJ2-1; 11 nucleotides match TRBD2. This CDR3 has 15 residues. The germline V gene encodes CDR1 ENHRY and CDR2 SYGVKD. The junction had 6 bases not matched to a gene; V was cut back by 4 bases and J by 7 bases. The sequenced part of the CDR3 DNA is TGTGCCATCAGTGGGGGACTAGCGGAGGGGAATGAG. This encodes CAISGGLAEGNE. From start to end, the CDR3 is CAISGGLAEGNEQFF.

The sample holds many counts of this clone. The read gets to within 3 residues of the CDR3 end, and the germline J gene fills in the rest. V and J are TRBV19 and TRBJ1-5; 9 nucleotides align to TRBD1. The germline gives CDR1 LNHDA, CDR2 SQIVND (reference sequence). With V trimmed by 4 bases and J by 3 bases, 4 bases remained unmatched. The CDR3 is 15 amino acids. CDR3 protein: CASSTTGGNNQPQHF. Incomplete CDR3 DNA: TGTGCCAGTAGTACCACAGGGGGCAACAATCAGCCC.

This clone was recorded many times. The read finishes 3 residues shy of the CDR3 end, and the germline J gene is used to complete it. This rearrangement joins TRBV5-1 to TRBJ1-1, with 12 bases matching TRBD1. The germline V gene encodes CDR1 SGHRS and CDR2 YFSETQ. The length of the CDR3 is 16 residues. J lost 4 bases, V lost 4 bases, and 8 bases had no gene match. The CDR3 protein is CASSARDRGLGTEAFF. The covered CDR3 bases are TGCGCCAGCAGCGCCCGGGACAGGGGGCTGGGCACTGAA.

This clone was picked up many times. One end of the junction varies from germline; a read error may be responsible. The sequence runs out 3 residues before the end of the CDR3; the remainder is reconstructed from the germline J gene. The chain uses TRBV7-8 and TRBJ1-1, with a possible D match to TRBD1 (5 bases). CDR1 and CDR2 (germline): SGHVS, FQNEAQ. CDR3 length: 12 amino acids. CDR3 sequence: CASSLVGTGAFF. Partial CDR3 DNA: TGTGCCAGCAGCTTAGTTGGGACTGGA.

This clone was seen repeatedly, ten times or more. The read ends 3 residues early relative to the CDR3; the germline J gene fills the gap. The genes are TRBV6-2 or TRBV6-3 and TRBJ2-3; TRBD2 matches 12 bases. Per germline, CDR1 MNHEY and CDR2 SVGEGT. V trimming: 0 bases; J trimming: 6 bases; junction bases outside the gene matches: 4. This CDR3 has 16 amino acids. The sequenced CDR3 bases are TGTGCCAGCAGTTACTCGACTAGCGGGAGTTGGGATACG. Translation: CASSYSTSGSWDT. The complete CDR3 sequence is CASSYSTSGSWDTQYF.

This clone showed up many times. Read data end 3 residues before the CDR3 end; the end is taken from the germline J gene. The genes are TRBV11-2 and TRBJ2-5, with 9 bases identical to TRBD2. Per germline, CDR1 SGHAT and CDR2 FQNNGV. The J segment lost 5 bases and the V segment lost 5 bases, leaving 9 bases of the junction unmatched. The CDR3 totals 15 residues. The CDR3 spells CASSTHSGSRETQYF. The covered CDR3 bases are TGTGCCAGCAGCACCCATAGCGGGAGTAGGGAGACC. Full variable domain (rest looked up from reference TRBV11-2 and TRBJ2-5): EAGVAQSPRYKIIEKRQSVAFWCNPISGHATLYWYQQILGQGPKLLIQFQNNGVVDDSQLPKDRFSAERLKGVDSTLKIQPAKLEDSAVYLCASSTHSGSRETQYFGPGTRLLVL.

This clone was observed many times. Read data end 3 residues before the CDR3 end; the end is taken from the germline J gene. The chain is built from TRBV2 and TRBJ1-3, with TRBD1 matching 9 bases. V was clipped by 6 bases and J by 4 bases; unmatched bases: 10. The CDR3 runs to 16 residues. From germline, CDR1 is SNHLY and CDR2 FYNNEI. CDR3 bases read: TGTGCCAGCAGCGGGACAGGGTGGCCCAGAGGAAACACC. Encoded protein: CASSGTGWPRGNT. The CDR3 reads in full as CASSGTGWPRGNTIYF.

This clone was seen many times. The sequence runs out 3 residues before the end of the CDR3; the remainder is reconstructed from the germline J gene. The gene calls are TRBV7-6 and TRBJ1-1, with D uncertain. CDR3 length: 14 amino acids. The V gene lost 2 bases and the J gene lost 1 base, with 8 bases spanning the gap. Germline CDR1 SGHVS, CDR2 FNYEAQ. Partial CDR3 DNA: TGTGCCAGCAGCTTAAGAGCAGGGAACACTGAA. Its protein product is CASSLRAGNTE. The CDR3 as a whole reads CASSLRAGNTEAFF.

Many counts were recorded for this clone. The CDR3 extends 3 residues past the end of the read, so its final part is completed from the germline J gene. The chain is built from TRBV12-3 or TRBV12-4 and TRBJ2-1; D possibly corresponds to TRBD2 (5 bases). V dropped 6 bases and J dropped 0 bases, with 12 bases sitting between them. The CDR3 length is 15 residues. The CDR3 bases that were read are TGTGCCAGCAGAAAGTATAGCGACTCCTACAATGAG. It codes for CASRKYSDSYNE. The whole CDR3 region reads CASRKYSDSYNEQFF.

The table lists this clone with many counts. The sequenced part of the CDR3 DNA is TGTGCCAGTAGTATAGCTGGCAGCTCCTACGAG. Amino acids: CASSIAGSSYE. The entire CDR3 protein reads CASSIAGSSYEQYF. This chain joins TRBV19 and TRBJ2-7; no clear D gene. The CDR3 end falls 3 residues outside the read, so it is completed with the germline J gene. Germline CDR1 is LNHDA and CDR2 is SQIVND (reference sequence). The V end lost 1 base, the J end lost 0 bases, and 7 bases lay between the germline ends. The CDR3 is 14 amino acids.

This clone was recorded at least ten times. The read halts 3 residues ahead of the CDR3 end, with the missing end drawn from the germline J gene. V and J are TRBV30 and TRBJ2-7; the D gene is possibly TRBD2 (5 bases). Germline V gene data show CDR1 as GTSNPN and CDR2 as SVGIG (reference sequence). V lost 2 bases, J lost 3 bases, and 14 bases lay in between. This CDR3 comprises 14 residues. The covered CDR3 bases are TGTGCCTGGAGTACGATAAGCGGCAACTACGAG. The encoded protein is CAWSTISGNYE. The whole CDR3 is CAWSTISGNYEQYF. The variable domain in full, completed from reference TRBV30 and TRBJ2-7, reads SQTIHQWPATLVQPVGSPLSLECTVEGTSNPNLYWYRQAAGRGLQLLFYSVGIGQISSEVPQNLSASRPQDRQFILSSKKLLLSDSGFYLCAWSTISGNYEQYFGPGTRLTVT.

The table lists this clone with many counts. The read stops 3 residues short of the end of the CDR3; the missing end is completed from the germline J gene. This chain uses TRBV7-8 with TRBJ2-7; D unresolved. The CDR3 loop spans 12 amino acids. CDR1 and CDR2 (germline): SGHVS, FQNEAQ. V was cut by 2 bases and J by 4 bases, with 6 bases left in between. The CDR3 bases that were read are TGTGCCAGCAGCTTAATAGGGTACGAG. The encoded protein is CASSLIGYE. The CDR3 reads in full as CASSLIGYEQYF.

This clone was detected many times. CDR3 in amino acids: CASSKAPGTGGVYSNQPQHF. The DNA read from the CDR3 is TGTGCCAGCTCCAAGGCCCCCGGGACAGGGGGCGTTTATAGCAATCAGCCC. This chain connects TRBV18 to TRBJ1-5; 12 nucleotides line up with TRBD1. The read is 3 residues too short to cover the CDR3 end, so that end is filled in from the germline J gene. In germline, CDR1 is KGHSH, CDR2 LQKENI. V shed 6 bases, J shed 0 bases, and the junction held 15 bases outside the gene matches. CDR3 size: 20 residues.

This clone was counted many times. CDR3 amino acids: CSVLSPDTQYF. The covered CDR3 bases are TGCAGTGTCCTAAGCCCAGATACG. The chain recombines TRBV20-1 with TRBJ2-3; the D is unclear. Read data end 3 residues before the CDR3 end; the end is taken from the germline J gene. The CDR3 is 11 residues long. The V gene lost 7 bases and the J gene lost 4 bases, with 9 bases spanning the gap. Per germline, CDR1 DFQATT and CDR2 SNEGSKA (reference sequence).

This clone was seen ten or more times. The CDR3 extends 3 residues past the end of the read, so its final part is completed from the germline J gene. V gene TRBV29-1 combines with J gene TRBJ2-1, with unresolved D. Trimming removed 4 bases from V and 5 bases from J, with 6 bases in between. Germline V CDR1 and CDR2: SQVTM, ANQGSEA. The CDR3 contains 11 residues. The sequenced part of the CDR3 DNA is TGCAGCGTTGGTGAGGACAATGAG. Translation: CSVGEDNE. In full, the CDR3 reads CSVGEDNEQFF.

This clone was counted many times. The missing CDR3 end, 3 residues past where the read stops, is filled in from the germline J gene. The chain joins TRBV20-1 to TRBJ2-7, with 11 bases fitting TRBD2. CDR1 is DFQATT, CDR2 SNEGSKA, per germline (reference sequence). This CDR3 region has 17 residues. V lost 3 bases to trimming and J lost 3 bases; unmatched junction nucleotides: 13. The CDR3 DNA, read in part, is TGCAGTGCTAGTCCTTTAGGGGGACTAGCGGACAACTACGAG. The encoded protein is CSASPLGGLADNYE. The entire CDR3 protein is CSASPLGGLADNYEQYF.

This clone was recorded at least ten times. The sequence runs out 3 residues before the end of the CDR3; the remainder is reconstructed from the germline J gene. The chain recombines TRBV30 with TRBJ2-7; 7 nucleotides align to TRBD1. The CDR3 is made up of 13 amino acids. The trim removed 7 bases at V and 1 base at J, leaving 7 bases unmatched. Germline lookup yields CDR1 GTSNPN and CDR2 SVGIG (reference sequence). CDR3 loop: CASLAGGSYEQYF. The sequenced CDR3 bases are TGTGCCTCCCTGGCAGGGGGATCCTACGAG.

This clone was recorded many times. The missing CDR3 end, 3 residues past where the read stops, is filled in from the germline J gene. V usage is TRBV18 and J usage is TRBJ2-3; 10 bases line up with TRBD2. CDR3 length equals 18 residues. V was clipped by 1 base and J by 0 bases; unmatched bases: 7. Germline loops: CDR1 KGHSH, CDR2 LQKENI. The DNA read from the CDR3 is TGTGCCAGCTCACCACTCCACAGAGCGGGAGGGAGCACAGATACG. It encodes CASSPLHRAGGSTDT. The entire CDR3 is CASSPLHRAGGSTDTQYF.

There are many counts of this clone. The read gets to within 3 residues of the CDR3 end, and the germline J gene fills in the rest. The chain is built from TRBV6-2 or TRBV6-3 and TRBJ1-3; the D is unclear. The CDR3 is made up of 14 amino acids. Germline V CDR1 and CDR2: MNHEY, SVGEGT. V lost 4 bases to trimming and J lost 2 bases, with 9 bases between them. The CDR3 region is CASSFSGPGNTIYF. The DNA read from the CDR3 is TGTGCCAGCAGTTTTTCCGGTCCTGGAAACACC.

This clone was seen many times. The sequence runs out 3 residues before the end of the CDR3; the remainder is reconstructed from the germline J gene. The V gene is TRBV19, the J gene TRBJ1-5; D gene ambiguous. The germline V gene has CDR1 LNHDA and CDR2 SQIVND (reference sequence). Between the trimmed V and J ends, which lost 0 bases and 4 bases, there was a span of 10 bases. The CDR3 runs 15 residues. The sequenced CDR3 bases are TGTGCCAGTAGTATAGATTCCAGCAGGAATCAGCCC. It yields the protein CASSIDSSRNQP. In full, the CDR3 is CASSIDSSRNQPQHF.

This clone was recorded many times. The read comes to an end 3 residues before the CDR3 does, leaving the germline J gene to fill in the end. V gene TRBV11-2 combines with J gene TRBJ2-3; the D is unclear. V lost 1 base and J lost 4, with 9 bases in between. CDR3 size: 14 residues. Germline V gives CDR1 SGHAT, CDR2 FQNNGV. The DNA read from the CDR3 is TGTGCCAGCAGCTTAGCCAGGATCCCAGATACG. This codes for CASSLARIPDT. The CDR3, in full, reads CASSLARIPDTQYF.

This clone was counted many times. The CDR3 end lies 3 residues beyond the end of the read and is filled in from the germline J gene. J is TRBJ1-1 and V is TRBV20-1; D might be TRBD1 (6 bases). In germline, CDR1 is DFQATT, CDR2 SNEGSKA (reference sequence). The CDR3 contains 15 residues. V gave up 0 bases and J gave up 1 base, with 12 bases separating them. CDR3 in amino acids: CSARDVRGTNTEAFF. The DNA read from the CDR3 is TGCAGTGCTAGAGATGTCAGGGGAACGAACACTGAA.

This clone was detected ten times or more. From the germline J gene comes the end of the CDR3, since the read stops 3 residues before it. The chain uses TRBV19 and TRBJ1-2; a possible D gene is TRBD1 (6 bases). The V gene's germline CDR1 is LNHDA and CDR2 SQIVND (reference sequence). This CDR3 comprises 13 residues. The CDR3 loop is CASRRSGEGGYTF. The CDR3 DNA, read in part, is TGTGCCAGTAGGAGATCAGGGGAAGGAGGC.